This TCR beta chain is from a study of blood T cell repertoires in COVID-19. Study context: Specimens from acute and convalescent COVID-19 originated in the United States, Italy and Spain. PBMCs, B-cell-depleted T cells, or T cells were the source of the cDNA or gDNA that made up the material.

The Seattle patients joined while their infection was active and were tracked longitudinally afterward. As handled by the study authors: Amplification of reference gene primers was used by the study to estimate nucleated cell counts. The table came from immunoSEQ multiplex PCR; TCRdb's copy has only in-frame clones and leaves some out. The V and J calls and clone size are taken from that table; D and trimming were inferred from the DNA. The profile shows more than 300,000 clones, around 88% of them singletons. The clonotype originates from a woman between 25 and 40 years old with COVID-19, enrolled during active disease. The sequencing input was peripheral blood.

CDR3 loop: CASSYSGGEKLFF. In DNA form, the CDR3 reads TGTGCCAGCAGTTACTCGGGAGGTGAAAAACTGTTTTTT. The chain links TRBV6-5 to TRBJ1-4, with D unresolved. This CDR3 has 13 residues. CDR1 and CDR2 from the germline V gene are MNHEY and SVGAGI. Trimming removed 0 bases at V and 7 bases at J, with 6 bases between.